This TCR beta chain was found in a study of graft-versus-host responses after intestinal transplantation. On the study more broadly: Every transplant recipient was induced with anti-thymocyte globulin, then maintained on tacrolimus and steroids for about three years.

Libraries were prepared by immunoSEQ multiplex PCR; TCRdb keeps only in-frame clonotypes and omits some of them. The sample carries some 45,000 clones, roughly nine tenths recorded once. CDR1 SGHRS and CDR2 YFSETQ come from the germline V gene. Trimming cost V 0 bases and J 10 bases; bases outside gene matches: 11. This CDR3 has 16 residues. The chain joins TRBV5-1 to TRBJ2-1; 9 bases line up with TRBD2. The receptor was derived from a human patient who received an intestinal transplant, so some T cells may come from the graft donor. This material consisted of PBMCs, taken 524 days after transplant. CDR3 loop: CASSLVGGRASGEQFF. CDR3 nucleotides: TGCGCCAGCAGCTTGGTCGGCGGGAGGGCCTCGGGCGAGCAGTTCTTC. The complete variable domain, with remaining parts taken from reference TRBV5-1 and TRBJ2-1, reads KAGVTQTPRYLIKTRGQQVTLSCSPISGHRSVSWYQQTPGQGLQFLFEYFSETQRNKGNFPGRFSGRQFSNSRSEMNVSTLELGDSALYLCASSLVGGRASGEQFFGPGTRLTVL.